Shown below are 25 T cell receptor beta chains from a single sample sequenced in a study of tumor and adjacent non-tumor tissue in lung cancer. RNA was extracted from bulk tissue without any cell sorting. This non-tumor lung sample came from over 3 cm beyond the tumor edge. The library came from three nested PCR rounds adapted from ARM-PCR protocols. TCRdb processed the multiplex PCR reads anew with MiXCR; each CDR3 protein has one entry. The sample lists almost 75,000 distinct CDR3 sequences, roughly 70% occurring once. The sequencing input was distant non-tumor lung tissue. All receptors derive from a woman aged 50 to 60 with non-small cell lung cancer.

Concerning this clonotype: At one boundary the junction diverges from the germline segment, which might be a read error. The CDR3 loop reads CTSSHPMRGDEQYF. The CDR3 DNA reads as TGCACCAGCAGCCATCCCATGCGAGGGGACGAGCAGTACTTC. V usage is TRBV4-1 and J usage is TRBJ2-7; D could derive from TRBD1 or TRBD2 (5 bases each). Germline CDR1 and CDR2: MGHRA and YSYEKL. The length of the CDR3 is 14 residues.

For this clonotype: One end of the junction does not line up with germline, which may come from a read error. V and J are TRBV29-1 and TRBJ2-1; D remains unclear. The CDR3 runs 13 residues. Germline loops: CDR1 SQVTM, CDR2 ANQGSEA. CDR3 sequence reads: CTVVIRSFEEQFF. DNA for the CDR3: TGCACCGTTGTTATCCGATCTTTTGAAGAGCAGTTCTTC.

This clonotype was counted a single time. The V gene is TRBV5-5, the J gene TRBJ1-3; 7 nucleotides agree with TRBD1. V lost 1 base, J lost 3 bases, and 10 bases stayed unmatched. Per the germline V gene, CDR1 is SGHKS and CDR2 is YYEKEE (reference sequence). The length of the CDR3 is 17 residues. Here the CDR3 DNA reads TGTGCCAGCAGCTTGCTCCGGACAGGCTACTATGGAAACACCATATATTTT. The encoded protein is CASSLLRTGYYGNTIYF.

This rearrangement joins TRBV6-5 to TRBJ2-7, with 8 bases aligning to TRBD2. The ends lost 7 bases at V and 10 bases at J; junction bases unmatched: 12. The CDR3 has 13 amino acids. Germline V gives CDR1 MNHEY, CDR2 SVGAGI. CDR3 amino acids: CASTSGLYGDQYF. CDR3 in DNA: TGTGCCAGCACTAGCGGGTTATACGGCGACCAGTACTTC.

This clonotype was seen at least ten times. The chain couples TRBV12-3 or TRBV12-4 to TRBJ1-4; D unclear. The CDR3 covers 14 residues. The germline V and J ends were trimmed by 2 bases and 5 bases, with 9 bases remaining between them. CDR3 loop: CASSLRADNEKLFF. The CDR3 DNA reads TGTGCCAGCAGTTTAAGGGCCGACAATGAAAAACTGTTTTTT.

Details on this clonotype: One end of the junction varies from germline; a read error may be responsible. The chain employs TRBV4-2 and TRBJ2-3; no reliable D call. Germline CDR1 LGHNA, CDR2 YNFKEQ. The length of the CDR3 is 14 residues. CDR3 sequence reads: CTSSQEPPTDTQYF. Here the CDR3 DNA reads TGTACCAGCAGCCAAGAGCCTCCCACAGATACGCAATATTTT.

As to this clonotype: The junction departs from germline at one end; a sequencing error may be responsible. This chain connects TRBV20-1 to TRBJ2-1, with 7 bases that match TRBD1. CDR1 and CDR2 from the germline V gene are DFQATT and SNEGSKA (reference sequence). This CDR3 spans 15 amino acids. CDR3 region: CSTTPGGFSYSEQFF. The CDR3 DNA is TGCAGTACCACCCCAGGGGGATTCTCCTACAGTGAGCAGTTCTTC.

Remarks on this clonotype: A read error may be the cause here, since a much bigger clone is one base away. The CDR3 protein is CSARNIGELFF. The DNA of the CDR3 is TGCAGCGCCAGGAACATCGGGGAGCTGTTTTTT. The gene calls are TRBV29-1 and TRBJ2-2, with D unclear. CDR1 and CDR2 (germline): SQVTM, ANQGSEA. The CDR3 contains 11 residues.

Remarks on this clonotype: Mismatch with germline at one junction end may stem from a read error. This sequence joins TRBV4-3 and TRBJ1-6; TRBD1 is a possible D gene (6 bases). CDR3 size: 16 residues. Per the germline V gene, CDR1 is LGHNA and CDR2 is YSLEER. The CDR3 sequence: CSSSQQQGQCNSPLHF. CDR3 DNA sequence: TGCTCCAGCAGCCAACAACAGGGTCAATGTAATTCACCCCTCCACTTT.

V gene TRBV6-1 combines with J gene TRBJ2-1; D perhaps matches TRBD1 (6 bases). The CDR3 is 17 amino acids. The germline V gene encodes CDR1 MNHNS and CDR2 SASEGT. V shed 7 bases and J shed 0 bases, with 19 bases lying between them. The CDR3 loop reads CASTPCVDSFSYNEQFF. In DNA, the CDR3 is TGTGCCAGCACCCCCTGTGTGGACAGCTTCTCCTACAATGAGCAGTTCTTC.

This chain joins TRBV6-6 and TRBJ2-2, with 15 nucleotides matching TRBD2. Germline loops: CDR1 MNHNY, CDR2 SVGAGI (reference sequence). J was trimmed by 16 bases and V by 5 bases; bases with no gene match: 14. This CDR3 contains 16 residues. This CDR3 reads CASSPGLAGGAGEPFF. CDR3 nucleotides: TGTGCCAGCAGTCCGGGACTAGCGGGAGGAGCCGGGGAACCGTTTTTT.

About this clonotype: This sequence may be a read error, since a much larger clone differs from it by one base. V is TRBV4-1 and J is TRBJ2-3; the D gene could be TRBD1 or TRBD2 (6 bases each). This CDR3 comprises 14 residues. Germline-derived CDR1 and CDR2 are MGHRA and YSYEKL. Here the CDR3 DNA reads TGCGACAGCAGCCAAGATCCGGAGGGGGGTACGCAGTATTTT. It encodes CDSSQDPEGGTQYF.

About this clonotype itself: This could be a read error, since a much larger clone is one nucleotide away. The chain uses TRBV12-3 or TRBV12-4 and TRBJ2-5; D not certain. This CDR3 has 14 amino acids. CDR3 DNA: TGTACCAGCAGCCATGGAGTAGATCAAGAGACCCAGTACTTC. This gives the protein CTSSHGVDQETQYF.

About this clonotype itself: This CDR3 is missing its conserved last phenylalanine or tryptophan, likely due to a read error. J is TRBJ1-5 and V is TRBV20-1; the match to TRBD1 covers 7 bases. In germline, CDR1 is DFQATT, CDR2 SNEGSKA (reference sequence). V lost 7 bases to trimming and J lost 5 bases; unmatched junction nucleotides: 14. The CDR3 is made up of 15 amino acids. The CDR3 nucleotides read TGCAGTGTTACAGACAGGGTCAAGCAATATCAGCCCCAGCATTAT. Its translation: CSVTDRVKQYQPQHY.

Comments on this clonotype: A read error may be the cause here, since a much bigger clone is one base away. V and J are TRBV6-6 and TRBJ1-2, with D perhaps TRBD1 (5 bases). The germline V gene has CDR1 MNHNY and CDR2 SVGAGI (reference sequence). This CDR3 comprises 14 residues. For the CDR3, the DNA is TGTACCAGCAGTCGACGGGAGGGGAACTATGGCTACACCTTC. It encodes CTSSRREGNYGYTF.

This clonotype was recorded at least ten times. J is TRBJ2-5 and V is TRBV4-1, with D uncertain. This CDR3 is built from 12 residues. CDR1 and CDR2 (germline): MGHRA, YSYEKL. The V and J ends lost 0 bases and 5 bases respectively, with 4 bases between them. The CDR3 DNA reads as TGCGCCAGCAGCCAAGATAGGGAGACCCAGTACTTC. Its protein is CASSQDRETQYF.

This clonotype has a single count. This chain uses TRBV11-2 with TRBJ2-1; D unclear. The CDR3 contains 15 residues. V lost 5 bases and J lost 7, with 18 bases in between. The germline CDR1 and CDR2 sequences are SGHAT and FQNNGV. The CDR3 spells CASSPLGTTHNEQFF. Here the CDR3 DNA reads TGTGCCAGCAGCCCCCTGGGAACTACCCATAATGAGCAGTTCTTC.

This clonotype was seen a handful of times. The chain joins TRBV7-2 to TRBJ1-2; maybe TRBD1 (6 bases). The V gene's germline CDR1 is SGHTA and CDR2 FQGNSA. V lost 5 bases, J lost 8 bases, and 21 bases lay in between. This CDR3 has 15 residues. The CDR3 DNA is TGTGCCAGCAGCCCAGAGGGGCCGGGGGCTGGAGGCTACACCTTC. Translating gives CASSPEGPGAGGYTF.

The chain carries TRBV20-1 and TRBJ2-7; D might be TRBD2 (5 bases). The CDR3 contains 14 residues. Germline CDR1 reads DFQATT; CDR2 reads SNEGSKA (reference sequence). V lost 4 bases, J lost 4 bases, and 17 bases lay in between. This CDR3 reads CSANNEGVGYEQYF. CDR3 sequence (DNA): TGCAGTGCTAACAACGAGGGAGTGGGATACGAGCAGTACTTC.

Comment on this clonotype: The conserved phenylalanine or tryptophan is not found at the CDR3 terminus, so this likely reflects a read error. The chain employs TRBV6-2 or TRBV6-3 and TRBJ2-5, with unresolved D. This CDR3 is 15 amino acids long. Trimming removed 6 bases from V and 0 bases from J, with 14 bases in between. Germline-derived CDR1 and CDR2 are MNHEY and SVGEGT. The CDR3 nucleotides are TGTGCCAGCAGCCCTATTGGGCAAAACCAAGAGACCCAGTACTCC. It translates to CASSPIGQNQETQYS.

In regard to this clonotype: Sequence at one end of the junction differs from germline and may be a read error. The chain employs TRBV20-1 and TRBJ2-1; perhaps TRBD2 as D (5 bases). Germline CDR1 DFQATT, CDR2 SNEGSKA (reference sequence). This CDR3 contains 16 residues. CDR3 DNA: TGCAGTGATAGAGTACCCAGGAACGGGAAAATCCATGAGCAGTTCTTC. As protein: CSDRVPRNGKIHEQFF.

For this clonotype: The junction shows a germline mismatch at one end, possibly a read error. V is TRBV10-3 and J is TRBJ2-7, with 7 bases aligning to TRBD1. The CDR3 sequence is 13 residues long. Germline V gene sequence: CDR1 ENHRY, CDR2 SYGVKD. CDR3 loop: CAIRSGTDYEQYF. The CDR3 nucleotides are TGTGCCATCAGATCCGGGACAGACTACGAGCAGTATTTC.

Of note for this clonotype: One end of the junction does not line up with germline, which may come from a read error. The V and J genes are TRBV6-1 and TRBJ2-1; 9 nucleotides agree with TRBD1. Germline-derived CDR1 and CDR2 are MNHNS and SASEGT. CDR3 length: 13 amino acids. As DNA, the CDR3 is TGTGCCAGCAGTCATACAGGGGGCGCTTACCACTCCTTC. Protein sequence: CASSHTGGAYHSF.

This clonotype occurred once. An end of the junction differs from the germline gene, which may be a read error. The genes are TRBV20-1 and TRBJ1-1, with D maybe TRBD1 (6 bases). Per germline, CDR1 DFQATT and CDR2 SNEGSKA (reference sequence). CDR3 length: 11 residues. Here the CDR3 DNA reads TGCAGAGCTAGAGGACAGAACGAAACTTTCTTT. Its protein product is CRARGQNETFF.

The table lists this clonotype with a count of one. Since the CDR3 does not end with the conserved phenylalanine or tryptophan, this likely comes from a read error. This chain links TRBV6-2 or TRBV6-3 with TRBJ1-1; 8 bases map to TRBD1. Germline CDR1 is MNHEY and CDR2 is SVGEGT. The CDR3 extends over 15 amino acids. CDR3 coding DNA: TGTGTCAGCAGTGGTGACAGGGGTGGGTACACTGAAGCTTTCGTT. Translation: CVSSGDRGGYTEAFV.